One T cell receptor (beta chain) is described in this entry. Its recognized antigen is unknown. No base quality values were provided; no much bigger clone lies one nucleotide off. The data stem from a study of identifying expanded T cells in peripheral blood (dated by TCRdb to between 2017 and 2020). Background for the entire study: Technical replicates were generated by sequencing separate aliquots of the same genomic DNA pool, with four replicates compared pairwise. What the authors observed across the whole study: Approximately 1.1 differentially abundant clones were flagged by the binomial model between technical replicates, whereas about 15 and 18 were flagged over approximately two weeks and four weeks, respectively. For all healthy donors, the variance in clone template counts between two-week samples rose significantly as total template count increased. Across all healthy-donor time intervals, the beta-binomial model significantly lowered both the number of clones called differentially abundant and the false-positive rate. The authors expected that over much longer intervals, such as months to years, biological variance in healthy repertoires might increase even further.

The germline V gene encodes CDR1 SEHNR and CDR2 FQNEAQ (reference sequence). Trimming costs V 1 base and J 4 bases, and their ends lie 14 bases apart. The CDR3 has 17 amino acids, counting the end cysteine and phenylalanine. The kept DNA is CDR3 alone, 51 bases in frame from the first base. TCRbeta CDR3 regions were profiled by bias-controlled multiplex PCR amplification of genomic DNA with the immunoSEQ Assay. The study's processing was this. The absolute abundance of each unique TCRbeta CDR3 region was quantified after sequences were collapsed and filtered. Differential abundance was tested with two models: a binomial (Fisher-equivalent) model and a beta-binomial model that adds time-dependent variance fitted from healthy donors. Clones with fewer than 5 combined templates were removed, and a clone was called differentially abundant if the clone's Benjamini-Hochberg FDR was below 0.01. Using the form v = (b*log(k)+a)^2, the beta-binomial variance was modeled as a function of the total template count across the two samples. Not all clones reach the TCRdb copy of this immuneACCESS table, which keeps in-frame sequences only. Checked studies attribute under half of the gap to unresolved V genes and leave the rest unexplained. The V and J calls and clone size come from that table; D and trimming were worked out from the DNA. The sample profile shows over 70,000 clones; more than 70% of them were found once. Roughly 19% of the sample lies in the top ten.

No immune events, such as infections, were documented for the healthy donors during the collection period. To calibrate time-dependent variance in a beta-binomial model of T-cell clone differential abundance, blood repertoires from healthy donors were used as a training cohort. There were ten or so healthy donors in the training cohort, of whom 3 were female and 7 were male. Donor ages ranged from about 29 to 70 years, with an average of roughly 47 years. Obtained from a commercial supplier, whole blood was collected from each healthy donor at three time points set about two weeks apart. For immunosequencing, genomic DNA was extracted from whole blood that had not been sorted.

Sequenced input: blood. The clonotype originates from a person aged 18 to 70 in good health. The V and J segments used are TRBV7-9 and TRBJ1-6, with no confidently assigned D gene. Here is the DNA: TGTGCCAGCAGCTTAGTCCCCTCGGTGGGTTATAATTCACCCCTCCACTTT. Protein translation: CASSLVPSVGYNSPLHF.